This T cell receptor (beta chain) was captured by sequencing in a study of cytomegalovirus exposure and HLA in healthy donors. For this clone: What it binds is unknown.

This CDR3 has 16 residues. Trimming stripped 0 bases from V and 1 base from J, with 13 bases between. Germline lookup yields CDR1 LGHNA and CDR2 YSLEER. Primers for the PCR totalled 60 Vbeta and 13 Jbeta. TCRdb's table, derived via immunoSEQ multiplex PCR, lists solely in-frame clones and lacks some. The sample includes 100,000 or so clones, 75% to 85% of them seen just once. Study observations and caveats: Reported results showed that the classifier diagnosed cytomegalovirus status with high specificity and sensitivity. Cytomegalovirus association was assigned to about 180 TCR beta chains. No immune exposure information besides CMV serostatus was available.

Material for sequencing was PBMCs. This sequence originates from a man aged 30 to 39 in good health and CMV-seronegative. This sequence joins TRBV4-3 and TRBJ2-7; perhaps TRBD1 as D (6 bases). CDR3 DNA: TGCGCCAGCAGCCAAGATACAGGGTTAAGGTCCTACGAGCAGTACTTC. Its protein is CASSQDTGLRSYEQYF.